Detailed here is one T cell receptor beta chain. CDR1 MDHEN and CDR2 SYDVKM come from the germline V gene. This CDR3 is built from 13 residues. TCRdb's copy holds only in-frame clones and misses some; the assay was immunoSEQ multiplex PCR. The sample yields more than 200,000 clones, roughly 84% seen once. This sample is part of a study of blood T cell repertoires in COVID-19. About the study: Samples came from the United States, Italy and Spain, spanning acute and convalescent COVID-19.

Sequencing input: PBMCs or T cells enriched from blood (not recorded which). The source of this sequence is a man under 40 in a cohort exposed to, infected with or recovered from COVID-19 (not recorded which). V and J are TRBV28 and TRBJ2-7, with 7 bases lining up with TRBD1. Here the CDR3 reads CVSKGAATYEQYF. The CDR3 DNA is TGTGTCTCAAAGGGGGCAGCGACCTACGAGCAGTACTTC.